The 30 T cell receptor beta chains below all came from one sample that was sequenced in a study of vaccination and CD4 T cells after COVID-19. Treatment meaning: roughly nine-day PBMC culture with coronavirus spike peptide pools or control peptides (ViraFEST assay). At the Johns Hopkins FTIC core, DNA taken from cultured CD4+ T cells was sequenced by way of the Oncomine TCR Beta short-read assay. TCRdb called the PCR reads again in MiXCR, with one record for every CDR3 protein. The sample shows approximately 18,000 distinct CDR3 sequences, approximately 80% of them seen only once. Their specific antigens are unknown. The specimen comprised CD4+ T cells from blood, cultured in vitro, sampled after SARS-CoV-2 vaccination. The source is a human donor who received a COVID-19 vaccine.

CDR3 residues: CASIHGLAFPYNEQFF. The CDR3 nucleotides read TGTGCCAGCATTCACGGACTAGCGTTCCCCTACAATGAGCAGTTCTTC. The chain recombines TRBV6-1 with TRBJ2-1; the match to TRBD2 covers 9 bases. Germline V gives CDR1 MNHNS, CDR2 SASEGT. This CDR3 comprises 16 residues. J was trimmed by 2 bases and V by 7 bases; bases with no gene match: 9.

V gene TRBV7-9 combines with J gene TRBJ1-4; D is undetermined. V was clipped by 5 bases and J by 7 bases, with 17 bases between them. Germline V gene data show CDR1 as SEHNR and CDR2 as FQNEAQ (reference sequence). This CDR3 is built from 15 residues. In nucleotides, the CDR3 is TGTGCCAGCAGCCTAGTCTCGGGCTGGGGTGAAAAACTGTTTTTT. Translating gives CASSLVSGWGEKLFF.

The genes are TRBV20-1 and TRBJ2-3, with 7 bases fitting TRBD1. CDR1 is DFQATT, CDR2 SNEGSKA, per germline (reference sequence). The trim removed 3 bases at V and 9 bases at J, leaving 9 bases unmatched. The CDR3 sequence is 13 residues long. The CDR3 sequence: CSASQGVVRTQYF. The DNA for the CDR3 is TGCAGTGCTAGTCAGGGGGTAGTGAGGACGCAGTATTTT.

The chain couples TRBV20-1 to TRBJ1-5; no firm D call. V was trimmed by 3 bases and J by 3 bases, leaving 18 bases between them. CDR1 and CDR2 (germline): DFQATT, SNEGSKA (reference sequence). The CDR3 extends over 16 amino acids. The CDR3 loop reads CSASRGLGSNNQPQHF. CDR3 coding DNA: TGCAGTGCTAGCCGCGGACTTGGGTCAAACAATCAGCCCCAGCATTTT.

This clonotype appeared a single time. The gene calls are TRBV6-2 or TRBV6-3 and TRBJ1-1; the match to TRBD1 covers 7 bases. This CDR3 contains 17 residues. V dropped 7 bases and J dropped 5; count of bases not matched to a gene: 19. Germline lookup yields CDR1 MNHEY and CDR2 SVGEGT. The CDR3 DNA sequence: TGTGCCAGCATGCGCGGGAATCTCAGGACAGGCCTTACTGAAGCTTTCTTT. Translated: CASMRGNLRTGLTEAFF.

The chain recombines TRBV12-3 or TRBV12-4 with TRBJ2-3; 8 bases are a match to TRBD2. This CDR3 comprises 16 residues. V shed 3 bases, J shed 4 bases, and the junction held 9 bases outside the gene matches. The CDR3 sequence: CASSFRGGEFADTQYF. CDR3 DNA: TGTGCCAGCAGTTTTCGGGGGGGGGAGTTCGCAGATACGCAGTATTTT.

The V call is TRBV12-3 or TRBV12-4, the J call TRBJ1-5; 7 nucleotides match TRBD1. V lost 6 bases and J lost 6; bases outside the gene matches: 2. The CDR3 is made up of 12 amino acids. This CDR3 is CASSRGVQPQHF. The CDR3 DNA is TGTGCCAGCAGCAGGGGGGTTCAGCCCCAGCATTTT.

This chain links TRBV2 with TRBJ2-2, with 8 bases matching TRBD2. This CDR3 is built from 14 residues. V shed 7 bases and J 1 base; nucleotides not matched to a gene: 2. CDR1 and CDR2 from the germline V gene are SNHLY and FYNNEI. Here the CDR3 reads CASIRGGNTGELFF. The CDR3 bases are TGTGCCAGCATTCGGGGGGGGAACACCGGGGAGCTGTTTTTT.

This chain links TRBV19 with TRBJ1-1; TRBD1 might be the D (6 bases). This CDR3 is 13 amino acids long. The ends were cut back, 6 bases at V and 6 bases at J, with 14 bases in the middle. Germline loops: CDR1 LNHDA, CDR2 SQIVND (reference sequence). CDR3 in amino acids: CASSHTGFAEAFF. The CDR3 DNA reads as TGTGCCAGTAGCCATACAGGGTTCGCTGAAGCTTTCTTT.

The chain carries TRBV20-1 and TRBJ1-2, with D tentatively TRBD1 (5 bases). The CDR3 contains 13 residues. The V gene's germline CDR1 is DFQATT and CDR2 SNEGSKA (reference sequence). The ends were cut back, 5 bases at V and 1 base at J, with 11 bases in the middle. CDR3 residues: CSAPDSNNYGYTF. The CDR3 DNA is TGCAGTGCTCCAGACAGTAATAACTATGGCTACACCTTC.

V usage is TRBV19 and J usage is TRBJ2-2; TRBD2 agrees at 7 bases. This CDR3 is 16 amino acids long. Germline-derived CDR1 and CDR2 are LNHDA and SQIVND (reference sequence). Trimming took 1 base from V and 6 from J; bases not matched to a gene: 8. The CDR3 sequence is CASSIAPGGRAGELFF. The CDR3, as DNA: TGTGCCAGTAGTATAGCCCCGGGGGGACGAGCCGGGGAGCTGTTTTTT.

The J gene is TRBJ2-7, the V gene TRBV27; D is perhaps TRBD1 or TRBD2 (5 bases each). CDR1 MNHEY and CDR2 SMNVEV come from the germline V gene (reference sequence). Trimming pared 2 bases from V and 3 bases from J, leaving 14 bases between. The CDR3 extends over 15 amino acids. CDR3 coding DNA: TGTGCCAGCAGTTTAAACGGGATAGGGGTCTACGAGCAGTACTTC. Its protein is CASSLNGIGVYEQYF.

This clonotype has only one observation. This rearrangement joins TRBV20-1 to TRBJ1-3, with D hard to call. Germline V gene data show CDR1 as DFQATT and CDR2 as SNEGSKA (reference sequence). This CDR3 comprises 15 residues. Trimming removed 3 bases at V and 0 bases at J, with 12 bases between. CDR3 region: CSASSETFSGNTIYF. CDR3 nucleotide sequence: TGCAGTGCTAGCTCAGAGACTTTCTCTGGAAACACCATATATTTT.

The gene calls are TRBV20-1 and TRBJ2-3; 8 bases are shared with TRBD2. The CDR3 contains 16 residues. Germline-derived CDR1 and CDR2 are DFQATT and SNEGSKA (reference sequence). The ends lost 0 bases at V and 2 bases at J; junction bases unmatched: 7. The CDR3 nucleotides read TGCAGTGCTAGAGATAAGAAGCGGGGGAACACAGATACGCAGTATTTT. This encodes CSARDKKRGNTDTQYF.

The V call is TRBV6-1, the J call TRBJ1-5; 8 nucleotides align to TRBD1. Germline assignment: CDR1 MNHNS and CDR2 SASEGT. The CDR3 contains 15 residues. With 6 bases clipped from V and 1 base from J, the junction kept 5 bases outside the gene matches. The chain's CDR3 is CASRIGQGSNQPQHF. CDR3 nucleotides: TGTGCCAGCAGGATTGGACAGGGAAGCAATCAGCCCCAGCATTTT.

The V call is TRBV12-5, the J call TRBJ2-5; either TRBD1 or TRBD2 may fit D (5 bases each). Per germline, CDR1 LGHNT and CDR2 FRNRAP. Deletions cut 2 bases from V and 4 bases from J, with 23 bases between. The CDR3 is made up of 18 amino acids. The CDR3 is CASGLIRDGVVRGETQYF. The DNA for the CDR3 is TGTGCTAGTGGTTTGATTCGGGACGGGGTAGTAAGAGGAGAGACCCAGTACTTC. Drawing the rest from reference TRBV12-5 and TRBJ2-5, the complete variable domain is DARVTQTPRHKVTEMGQEVTMRCQPILGHNTVFWYRQTMMQGLELLAYFRNRAPLDDSGMPKDRFSAEMPDATLATLKIQPSEPRDSAVYFCASGLIRDGVVRGETQYFGPGTRLLVL.

The J gene is TRBJ1-2, the V gene TRBV6-1; D is possibly TRBD1 (6 bases). This CDR3 is built from 17 residues. Germline values: CDR1 MNHNS, CDR2 SASEGT. Trimming left V 6 bases short and J 0 bases short, with 20 bases between. CDR3 nucleotide sequence: TGTGCCAGCAGGGGACTGCTTCAGGGGAAAACTAACTATGGCTACACCTTC. Translation gives CASRGLLQGKTNYGYTF.

The rearrangement links TRBV28 to TRBJ1-2; D possibly corresponds to TRBD1 (6 bases). V lost 1 base to trimming and J lost 3 bases, with 15 bases between them. The length of the CDR3 is 16 residues. CDR1 MDHEN and CDR2 SYDVKM come from the germline V gene. CDR3 DNA sequence: TGTGCCAGCAGTTTATATCAGGGGACAACCTACTATGGCTACACCTTC. Translating gives CASSLYQGTTYYGYTF.

This clonotype was counted a few times. The V call is TRBV20-1, the J call TRBJ1-2, with D tentatively TRBD1 (5 bases). The CDR3 runs to 12 residues. Germline CDR1 reads DFQATT; CDR2 reads SNEGSKA (reference sequence). V was clipped by 3 bases and J by 6 bases, with 11 bases between them. CDR3 in DNA: TGCAGTGCTAGTAGGCAGGGAGATGGCTACACCTTC. It translates to CSASRQGDGYTF.

The chain combines TRBV30 with TRBJ1-1, with 7 bases fitting TRBD1. J lost 2 bases, V lost 1 base, and 1 base had no gene match. The CDR3 covers 13 residues. Germline CDR1 and CDR2: GTSNPN and SVGIG (reference sequence). CDR3 residues: CAWSGQGNTEAFF. CDR3 DNA: TGTGCCTGGAGTGGACAGGGTAACACTGAAGCTTTCTTT.

The V and J genes are TRBV6-2 or TRBV6-3 and TRBJ1-5, with a weak D call TRBD1 (6 bases). This CDR3 is built from 14 residues. Germline V lookup: CDR1 MNHEY, CDR2 SVGEGT. Trimming cost V 7 bases and J 7 bases, with 17 bases left between them. CDR3 coding DNA: TGTGCCAGCACCCGGATCGGGGGGCGGCAGCCCCAGCATTTT. Protein: CASTRIGGRQPQHF.

The V and J genes are TRBV6-5 and TRBJ2-7; tentatively, D is TRBD1 (6 bases). There are 14 residues in the CDR3. Germline CDR1 and CDR2: MNHEY and SVGAGI. V lost 2 bases and J lost 3, with 11 bases in between. The CDR3 DNA reads as TGTGCCAGCAGTTACCCAGGGGACAACTACGAGCAGTACTTC. It specifies CASSYPGDNYEQYF.

The chain recombines TRBV5-4 with TRBJ1-2; weak D call: TRBD1 (6 bases). The CDR3 loop spans 14 amino acids. Germline V gene data show CDR1 as SGHNT and CDR2 as YYREEE (reference sequence). V was trimmed by 0 bases and J by 4 bases, leaving 10 bases between them. CDR3 sequence (DNA): TGTGCCAGCAGCTTGGACGGGGGCGGCTATGGCTACACCTTC. Translating it yields CASSLDGGGYGYTF.

The CDR3 region has the DNA TGTGCCAGCAGCTTAGGACGACTTGAGAACTATGGCTACACCTTC. Translated: CASSLGRLENYGYTF. The V and J genes are TRBV7-2 and TRBJ1-2; D ambiguous. The CDR3 sequence is 15 residues long. Germline V CDR1 and CDR2: SGHTA, FQGNSA. Trimming left V 1 base short and J 2 bases short, with 11 bases between.

This sequence joins TRBV12-3 or TRBV12-4 and TRBJ1-6; no clear D. The germline V and J ends were trimmed by 10 bases and 8 bases, with 24 bases remaining between them. The CDR3 contains 16 residues. CDR3 in DNA: TGTGCCACAGCAGAAACGGGAGGCAGCCTTTATTCACCCCTCCACTTT. Amino acid sequence: CATAETGGSLYSPLHF.

The V gene is TRBV5-1, the J gene TRBJ1-6, with D possibly being TRBD1 (6 bases). Germline V CDR1 and CDR2: SGHRS, YFSETQ. Trimming took 0 bases from V and 14 from J, leaving 15 bases between them. CDR3 length equals 14 residues. CDR3 nucleotide sequence: TGCGCCAGCAGCTTGGTCGAGGGGGGCTTCGCCCTCCACTTT. Its translation is CASSLVEGGFALHF. The variable domain in full, with the rest retrieved from reference TRBV5-1 and TRBJ1-6, is KAGVTQTPRYLIKTRGQQVTLSCSPISGHRSVSWYQQTPGQGLQFLFEYFSETQRNKGNFPGRFSGRQFSNSRSEMNVSTLELGDSALYLCASSLVEGGFALHFGNGTRLTVT.

The rearrangement joins TRBV5-6 to TRBJ1-5, with a weak D call TRBD1 (5 bases). The CDR3 consists of 15 residues. V lost 1 base and J lost 2, with 10 bases in between. Germline V gives CDR1 SGHDT, CDR2 YYEEEE. The CDR3: CASSLFGRGNQPQHF. The DNA for the CDR3 is TGTGCCAGCAGCTTGTTTGGCAGGGGCAATCAGCCCCAGCATTTT.

V usage is TRBV6-1 and J usage is TRBJ2-3; D is possibly TRBD1 (6 bases). The CDR3 is 15 amino acids. V lost 3 bases and J lost 3, with 13 bases in between. Germline assignment: CDR1 MNHNS and CDR2 SASEGT. The CDR3 DNA is TGTGCCAGCAGTGACGGCCCAGGGGAAACAGATACGCAGTATTTT. It yields the protein CASSDGPGETDTQYF.

This chain connects TRBV19 to TRBJ1-5, with TRBD1 matching over 9 bases. After removal of 3 bases from V and 3 bases from J, the junction contained 3 bases not matched to a gene. In germline, CDR1 is LNHDA, CDR2 SQIVND (reference sequence). The CDR3 covers 15 residues. CDR3 residues: CASSMGQGFNQPQHF. Here the CDR3 DNA reads TGTGCCAGTAGTATGGGACAGGGCTTCAATCAGCCCCAGCATTTT.

V usage is TRBV2 and J usage is TRBJ1-5; weak D call: TRBD1 (6 bases). Germline lookup yields CDR1 SNHLY and CDR2 FYNNEI. V was shortened by 7 bases and J by 5 bases, with 15 bases between the two germline ends. This CDR3 spans 14 amino acids. DNA of the CDR3: TGTGCCAGCACCACTCGGGGGGGCGATCAGCCCCAGCATTTT. Protein product: CASTTRGGDQPQHF.